The 20 T cell receptor beta chains below were found in one sample sequenced in a study of cytomegalovirus exposure and HLA in healthy donors. The primer mix had 60 Vbeta and 13 Jbeta primers. Data came from immunoSEQ multiplex PCR; TCRdb stores just in-frame clones and leaves some out. The sample features roughly 220,000 clones, with about 1.1% in its top ten. Material: PBMCs. These receptors were obtained from a girl aged 2-15 years in good health and CMV-seropositive.

The rearrangement links TRBV2 to TRBJ2-3; 7 nucleotides agree with TRBD1. CDR1 and CDR2 from the germline V gene are SNHLY and FYNNEI. The J segment lost 0 bases and the V segment lost 6 bases, leaving 6 bases of the junction unmatched. This CDR3 spans 15 amino acids. The CDR3 is CASSGTATSTDTQYF. The CDR3, as DNA: TGTGCCAGCAGCGGGACAGCTACTAGCACAGATACGCAGTATTTT.

V and J are TRBV10-3 and TRBJ2-7; perhaps TRBD2 as D (5 bases). Germline-derived CDR1 and CDR2 are ENHRY and SYGVKD. Trimming cost V 4 bases and J 3 bases, with 19 bases left between them. CDR3 length equals 16 residues. The CDR3 nucleotides read TGTGCCATCAGTGGAGGGCTAAGCGCCGGATACTACGAGCAGTACTTC. Its translation is CAISGGLSAGYYEQYF.

The chain combines TRBV10-3 with TRBJ2-7; 11 nucleotides agree with TRBD2. The CDR3 is 15 residues long. The germline V gene has CDR1 ENHRY and CDR2 SYGVKD. After removal of 11 bases from V and 2 bases from J, the junction contained 11 bases not matched to a gene. The CDR3 here is CAATSGTLGTYEQYF. As DNA, the CDR3 is TGTGCCGCGACTAGCGGGACCCTAGGAACCTACGAGCAGTACTTC.

The CDR3 loop is CASTQGLAASYEQYF. The CDR3 nucleotides are TGTGCCAGCACCCAGGGACTAGCGGCCTCCTACGAGCAGTACTTC. The J gene is TRBJ2-7, the V gene TRBV6-1; 11 nucleotides match TRBD2. The V segment lost 7 bases and the J segment 0 bases; nucleotides outside the gene matches: 5. CDR3 length: 15 residues. Germline V lookup: CDR1 MNHNS, CDR2 SASEGT.

The chain couples TRBV5-6 to TRBJ1-1; no clear D gene. Trimming took 2 bases from V and 0 from J, leaving 8 bases between them. CDR3 length: 14 amino acids. The germline CDR1 and CDR2 sequences are SGHDT and YYEEEE. The CDR3 DNA reads as TGTGCCAGCAGCTTAACACAATTGAACACTGAAGCTTTCTTT. Translation gives CASSLTQLNTEAFF.

The rearrangement uses TRBV4-1 and TRBJ2-7; TRBD2 aligns across 7 bases. This CDR3 contains 18 residues. V lost 2 bases to trimming and J lost 2 bases; unmatched junction nucleotides: 15. Germline loops: CDR1 MGHRA, CDR2 YSYEKL. CDR3: CASSQNGAGLGITYEQYF. In DNA form, the CDR3 reads TGCGCCAGCAGCCAAAACGGGGCCGGACTAGGGATTACCTACGAGCAGTACTTC.

The V and J genes are TRBV2 and TRBJ2-5; weak D call: TRBD2 (6 bases). Trimming removed 5 bases from V and 4 bases from J, with 14 bases in between. In germline, CDR1 is SNHLY, CDR2 FYNNEI. The CDR3 covers 14 residues. The CDR3 nucleotides are TGTGCCAGCAGTTTCCGGGGGATGGGAGAGACCCAGTACTTC. It codes for CASSFRGMGETQYF.

This sequence joins TRBV9 and TRBJ1-5; D unclear. The V gene lost 4 bases and the J gene lost 2 bases, with 13 bases spanning the gap. This CDR3 comprises 15 residues. Germline CDR1 SGDLS, CDR2 YYNGEE. The CDR3 loop is CASSPSMTGNQPQHF. The CDR3 nucleotides read TGTGCCAGCAGCCCCTCCATGACTGGCAATCAGCCCCAGCATTTT.

The chain joins TRBV19 to TRBJ1-1, with 7 bases lining up with TRBD1. Germline V gene data show CDR1 as LNHDA and CDR2 as SQIVND (reference sequence). The CDR3 covers 13 residues. Trimming took 5 bases from V and 3 from J; bases not matched to a gene: 3. CDR3 bases: TGTGCCAGTAGTCAAGACAGGGACACTGAAGCTTTCTTT. Encoded protein: CASSQDRDTEAFF. The full variable domain, in which reference TRBV19 and TRBJ1-1 provide the parts outside the CDR3, is DGGITQSPKYLFRKEGQNVTLSCEQNLNHDAMYWYRQDPGQGLRLIYYSQIVNDFQKGDIAEGYSVSREKKESFPLTVTSAQKNPTAFYLCASSQDRDTEAFFGQGTRLTVV.

The chain is built from TRBV28 and TRBJ2-3, with D tentatively TRBD2 (6 bases). Germline V gene lookup returns CDR1 MDHEN and CDR2 SYDVKM. V was shortened by 1 base and J by 2 bases, with 13 bases between the two germline ends. The CDR3 sequence is 16 residues long. CDR3 loop: CASSLSYRDSTDTQYF. The CDR3 DNA reads as TGTGCCAGCAGTTTATCTTACCGGGACTCCACAGATACGCAGTATTTT.

The chain combines TRBV4-1 with TRBJ2-7; the D gene is possibly TRBD2 (5 bases). V was cut by 0 bases and J by 1 base, with 10 bases left in between. The CDR3 spans 15 residues. Germline values: CDR1 MGHRA, CDR2 YSYEKL. For the CDR3, the DNA is TGCGCCAGCAGCCAAGACGGCGAGGGATCCTACGAGCAGTACTTC. It specifies CASSQDGEGSYEQYF.

The rearrangement joins TRBV7-9 to TRBJ2-5; maybe TRBD2 (5 bases). The closer fit of TRBJ2-7 to the DNA end suggests the J call may be wrong. Looked up from germline, CDR1 is SEHNR and CDR2 is FQNEAQ (reference sequence). This CDR3 contains 12 residues. The CDR3 DNA reads as TGTGCCAGCAGCCTCCAAGGAGGCGAGCAGTACTTC. It yields the protein CASSLQGGEQYF.

The V call is TRBV10-1, the J call TRBJ2-5; 10 bases are a match to TRBD2. V gave up 7 bases and J gave up 5 bases; unmatched junction bases: 4. The CDR3 is 13 amino acids. Germline V lookup: CDR1 WNHNN, CDR2 SYGVQD (reference sequence). CDR3 bases: TGCGCCAGCAATCTAGCGGGAGTGGAGACCCAGTACTTC. Its protein product is CASNLAGVETQYF.

This chain connects TRBV19 to TRBJ2-3; tentatively, D is TRBD2 (5 bases). The CDR3 runs to 15 residues. In germline, CDR1 is LNHDA, CDR2 SQIVND (reference sequence). V lost 3 bases to trimming and J lost 3 bases, with 13 bases between them. The DNA of the CDR3 is TGTGCCAGTAGTATCTTAGCGACTGGGACAGATACGCAGTATTTT. Amino acids: CASSILATGTDTQYF.

The chain uses TRBV7-6 and TRBJ2-3; 9 nucleotides align to TRBD2. Germline assignment: CDR1 SGHVS and CDR2 FNYEAQ. The CDR3 is 16 amino acids. Losses at the gene ends were 5 bases for V and 1 base for J; bases not matched to a gene: 7. The CDR3 sequence: CASSTRAGGGTDTQYF. The DNA of the CDR3 is TGTGCCAGCAGCACCCGAGCGGGAGGTGGCACAGATACGCAGTATTTT.

The CDR3 DNA is TGTGCCAGCAGCGTGAACAGGGAGGGCTACACCTTC. Translation gives CASSVNREGYTF. The rearrangement joins TRBV7-2 to TRBJ1-2; a weak D match, TRBD1 (6 bases). Germline V gives CDR1 SGHTA, CDR2 FQGNSA. Between the trimmed V and J ends, which lost 5 bases and 8 bases, there was a span of 12 bases. CDR3 size: 12 residues.

V is TRBV29-1 and J is TRBJ2-1; no clear D. The germline gives CDR1 SQVTM, CDR2 ANQGSEA. V lost 6 bases to trimming and J lost 6 bases, with 15 bases between them. This CDR3 is built from 13 residues. CDR3 protein: CSVPVRPSNEQFF. The CDR3 DNA follows: TGCAGCGTGCCGGTGAGGCCCTCCAATGAGCAGTTCTTC.

The rearrangement uses TRBV30 and TRBJ2-5; D might be TRBD1 (6 bases). The CDR3 is 16 amino acids. Germline assignment: CDR1 GTSNPN and CDR2 SVGIG (reference sequence). Deletions cut 5 bases from V and 2 bases from J, with 21 bases between. For the CDR3, the DNA is TGTGCCTGGGATGGAATGGGGGCGCCGGGGCAAGAGACCCAGTACTTC. Its protein is CAWDGMGAPGQETQYF.

The chain joins TRBV11-2 to TRBJ2-3; weak D call: TRBD1 (5 bases). The CDR3 has 15 amino acids. CDR1 and CDR2 from the germline V gene are SGHAT and FQNNGV. Trimming stripped 0 bases from V and 4 bases from J, with 11 bases between. CDR3 sequence: CASSLEVRVSDTQYF. The CDR3, as DNA: TGTGCCAGCAGCTTAGAAGTCAGGGTGTCAGATACGCAGTATTTT. Looking up the rest from reference TRBV11-2 and TRBJ2-3 gives the full variable domain: EAGVAQSPRYKIIEKRQSVAFWCNPISGHATLYWYQQILGQGPKLLIQFQNNGVVDDSQLPKDRFSAERLKGVDSTLKIQPAKLEDSAVYLCASSLEVRVSDTQYFGPGTRLTVL.

The chain uses TRBV28 and TRBJ2-1, with 8 bases matching TRBD2. This CDR3 region has 12 residues. Germline CDR1 is MDHEN and CDR2 is SYDVKM. The V gene end was trimmed by 8 bases and the J gene end by 10 bases; junction bases not matched to a gene: 7. The CDR3 loop reads CASQTSVGEQFF. The DNA of the CDR3 is TGTGCCAGCCAGACTAGCGTGGGGGAGCAGTTCTTC.